The 22 T cell receptor beta chains given below trace back to one sample, sequenced in a study of glioma-infiltrating T cells after dendritic cell vaccination. Time point in this sample: after dendritic cell vaccination, including at tumor progression/relapse. Measured with immunoSEQ multiplex PCR; TCRdb has only the in-frame clones, and not every one. The table lists about 87,000 clones, roughly 80% of them singletons. The sample consisted of blood, taken after dendritic cell vaccination. The receptor source for this set is a human donor with glioblastoma.

The chain uses TRBV5-4 and TRBJ1-4; TRBD1 is a possible D gene (6 bases). Germline CDR1 and CDR2: SGHNT and YYREEE (reference sequence). V was cut by 4 bases and J by 4 bases, with 11 bases left in between. The CDR3 contains 14 residues. In DNA, the CDR3 is TGTGCCAGCAGCGACGAGGGGGTTAATGAAAAACTGTTTTTT. This gives the protein CASSDEGVNEKLFF.

The chain uses TRBV15 and TRBJ1-2, with TRBD1 matching 11 bases. Germline CDR1 and CDR2: LNHNV and YYDKDF (reference sequence). J was trimmed by 6 bases and V by 1 base; bases with no gene match: 4. This CDR3 comprises 15 residues. Here the CDR3 DNA reads TGTGCCACCAGCAGAGGGGACAGGGGGTTTGATGGCTACACCTTC. Its protein is CATSRGDRGFDGYTF.

The rearrangement joins TRBV7-2 to TRBJ1-3; weak D call: TRBD1 (5 bases). The CDR3 contains 15 residues. Trimming shortened V by 3 bases and J by 6 bases, and 15 bases separated the two germline ends. CDR1 and CDR2 (germline): SGHTA, FQGNSA. DNA of the CDR3: TGTGCCAGCAGCTTCTCCCAGGGTAGTGAAAACACCATATATTTT. The encoded protein is CASSFSQGSENTIYF.

V usage is TRBV7-9 and J usage is TRBJ2-7, with D tentatively TRBD2 (5 bases). The CDR3 consists of 13 residues. Per the germline V gene, CDR1 is SEHNR and CDR2 is FQNEAQ (reference sequence). The ends were cut back, 7 bases at V and 6 bases at J, with 16 bases in the middle. The CDR3 is CASTSLSGIEQYF. DNA for the CDR3: TGTGCCAGCACCTCACTCTCCGGGATCGAGCAGTACTTC.

In DNA form, the CDR3 reads TGTGCCAGCAGCCACAACGAGGCTGGAAACACCATATATTTT. It encodes CASSHNEAGNTIYF. This chain links TRBV7-9 with TRBJ1-3; the D is unclear. With 5 bases removed from V and 2 bases from J, the gap between germline ends came to 10 bases. CDR1 is SEHNR, CDR2 FQNEAQ, per germline (reference sequence). This CDR3 region has 14 residues.

The V gene is TRBV7-2, the J gene TRBJ1-4, with 8 positions matching TRBD1. V was clipped by 5 bases and J by 8 bases; unmatched bases: 7. CDR1 and CDR2 (germline): SGHTA, FQGNSA. This CDR3 spans 14 amino acids. The CDR3 DNA is TGTGCCAGCAGCCCTGCGGGGGACAGGGAAAAACTGTTTTTT. Residues: CASSPAGDREKLFF.

This rearrangement joins TRBV7-3 to TRBJ2-7; 8 positions agree with TRBD2. Per the germline V gene, CDR1 is SGHTA and CDR2 is FQGTGA. The CDR3 extends over 14 amino acids. The V gene end was trimmed by 0 bases and the J gene end by 6 bases; junction bases not matched to a gene: 4. The CDR3 DNA is TGTGCCAGCAGCTTAACCGGGACTAGTATCGAGCAGTACTTC. Its protein is CASSLTGTSIEQYF. Filled out from reference TRBV7-3 and TRBJ2-7, the complete variable domain reads GAGVSQTPSNKVTEKGKYVELRCDPISGHTALYWYRQSLGQGPEFLIYFQGTGAADDSGLPNDRFFAVRPEGSVSTLKIQRTERGDSAVYLCASSLTGTSIEQYFGPGTRLTVT.

This clone was seen only once. The V call is TRBV5-4, the J call TRBJ2-1, with a tentative D call TRBD1 (5 bases). The CDR3 has 15 amino acids. Deletions cut 0 bases from V and 6 bases from J, with 13 bases between. CDR1 SGHNT and CDR2 YYREEE come from the germline V gene (reference sequence). CDR3 residues: CASSLGLGAPNEQFF. In nucleotides, the CDR3 is TGTGCCAGCAGCTTGGGCCTAGGGGCCCCCAATGAGCAGTTCTTC.

The rearrangement links TRBV7-8 to TRBJ1-1; D is ambiguous. The germline CDR1 and CDR2 sequences are SGHVS and FQNEAQ. Trimming took off 2 bases at V and 1 base at J, with 11 bases between the two ends. The CDR3 covers 15 residues. Written as DNA, the CDR3 is TGTGCCAGCAGCTTAAGAGGCACACGGAACACTGAAGCTTTCTTT. It encodes CASSLRGTRNTEAFF.

The V call is TRBV21-1, the J call TRBJ1-5; TRBD1 is the table's D call and was not checked against the DNA. TRBV21-1 is classified as a pseudogene. This CDR3 region has 16 residues. CDR3 bases: TGTGCCAGCAGCAAGGGGCCAAGACATGCAAATCAGCCCCAGCATTTT. Translating it yields CASSKGPRHANQPQHF.

This clone was detected only a few times. The chain joins TRBV29-1 to TRBJ2-5, with 9 bases identical to TRBD2. Germline CDR1 SQVTM, CDR2 ANQGSEA. This CDR3 spans 14 amino acids. The ends lost 6 bases at V and 2 bases at J; junction bases unmatched: 7. The CDR3 DNA reads TGCAGCGTCGGTGGCGGGGGGGCTCAAGAGACCCAGTACTTC. It encodes CSVGGGGAQETQYF. Filled out from reference TRBV29-1 and TRBJ2-5, the complete variable domain reads SAVISQKPSRDICQRGTSLTIQCQVDSQVTMMFWYRQQPGQSLTLIATANQGSEATYESGFVIDKFPISRPNLTFSTLTVSNMSPEDSSIYLCSVGGGGAQETQYFGPGTRLLVL.

V is TRBV10-3 and J is TRBJ2-7, with a tentative D call TRBD1 (5 bases). The germline V and J ends were trimmed by 4 bases and 2 bases, with 15 bases remaining between them. The CDR3 covers 15 residues. Germline-derived CDR1 and CDR2 are ENHRY and SYGVKD. CDR3 DNA: TGTGCCATCAGTGTCCAGGGCCAAAGACCCTACGAGCAGTACTTC. Translating gives CAISVQGQRPYEQYF.

The chain carries TRBV5-1 and TRBJ1-5; TRBD1 is a possible D gene (5 bases). The CDR3 length is 15 residues. CDR1 and CDR2 (germline): SGHRS, YFSETQ. Trimming pared 2 bases from V and 2 bases from J, leaving 11 bases between. CDR3 amino acids: CASSLGGDGNQPQHF. CDR3 nucleotide sequence: TGCGCCAGCAGCTTAGGAGGGGATGGCAATCAGCCCCAGCATTTT.

This clone was found a few times. The rearrangement uses TRBV5-8 and TRBJ2-2; 8 bases match TRBD1. V lost 4 bases to trimming and J lost 4 bases; unmatched junction nucleotides: 9. The CDR3 runs to 16 residues. The germline V gene encodes CDR1 SGHTS and CDR2 YDEGEE. The CDR3 here is CASSIGQGESTGELFF. The CDR3 DNA sequence: TGTGCCAGCAGCATCGGACAGGGCGAGAGCACCGGGGAGCTGTTTTTT. Looking up the rest from reference TRBV5-8 and TRBJ2-2 gives the full variable domain: EAGVTQSPTHLIKTRGQQATLRCSPISGHTSVYWYQQALGLGLQFLLWYDEGEERNRGNFPPRFSGRQFPNYSSELNVNALELEDSALYLCASSIGQGESTGELFFGEGSRLTVL.

The chain uses TRBV4-2 and TRBJ2-7; the match to TRBD1 covers 8 bases. The CDR3 has 20 amino acids. From germline, CDR1 is LGHNA and CDR2 YNFKEQ. The V gene end was trimmed by 0 bases and the J gene end by 1 base; junction bases not matched to a gene: 17. The CDR3 sequence is CASSQDPTRWDRITSYEQYF. The CDR3 DNA follows: TGTGCCAGCAGCCAAGATCCCACCCGCTGGGACAGGATTACTTCCTACGAGCAGTACTTC.

This clone showed up just a few times. The chain uses TRBV4-1 and TRBJ1-4, with D uncertain. The length of the CDR3 is 17 residues. Trimming removed 1 base at V and 4 bases at J, with 16 bases between. Germline assignment: CDR1 MGHRA and CDR2 YSYEKL. The CDR3, as DNA: TGCGCCAGCAGCCAAGCTACCACCGCAAGGAGTAATGAAAAACTGTTTTTT. It translates to CASSQATTARSNEKLFF.

Only a few counts were recorded for this clone. The chain uses TRBV15 and TRBJ2-7; 11 bases fit TRBD1. CDR3 size: 15 residues. Losses at the gene ends were 3 bases for V and 3 bases for J; bases not matched to a gene: 4. The germline V gene encodes CDR1 LNHNV and CDR2 YYDKDF (reference sequence). CDR3 DNA sequence: TGTGCCACCAGCAGGGGAGGGACAGGGGGCTACGAGCAGTACTTC. Protein: CATSRGGTGGYEQYF. Together with reference TRBV15 and TRBJ2-7, the CDR3 gives the full variable domain: DAMVIQNPRYQVTQFGKPVTLSCSQTLNHNVMYWYQQKSSQAPKLLFHYYDKDFNNEADTPDNFQSRRPNTSFCFLDIRSPGLGDTAMYLCATSRGGTGGYEQYFGPGTRLTVT.

V and J are TRBV7-3 and TRBJ2-2, with TRBD1 matching over 7 bases. Germline V gives CDR1 SGHTA, CDR2 FQGTGA. Trimming removed 1 base from V and 0 bases from J; junction bases left unmatched: 2. There are 16 residues in the CDR3. CDR3 amino acids: CASSLIGGPNTGELFF. DNA of the CDR3: TGTGCCAGCAGCTTAATAGGGGGCCCGAACACCGGGGAGCTGTTTTTT.

The chain is built from TRBV4-1 and TRBJ2-2; weak D call: TRBD1 (6 bases). From germline, CDR1 is MGHRA and CDR2 YSYEKL. V lost 4 bases, J lost 0 bases, and 18 bases lay in between. The CDR3 runs to 18 residues. CDR3 residues: CASSLRMRTGTNTGELFF. Written as DNA, the CDR3 is TGCGCCAGCAGCCTCAGGATGAGAACAGGGACGAACACCGGGGAGCTGTTTTTT.

The J gene is TRBJ1-1, the V gene TRBV5-1, with D hard to call. Trimming shortened V by 6 bases and J by 2 bases, and 11 bases separated the two germline ends. CDR1 SGHRS and CDR2 YFSETQ come from the germline V gene. The CDR3 sequence is 13 residues long. CDR3 loop: CASTSNINTEAFF. CDR3 nucleotide sequence: TGCGCCAGCACCAGTAATATCAACACTGAAGCTTTCTTT.

V usage is TRBV30 and J usage is TRBJ2-7; D is ambiguous. The V and J ends lost 0 bases and 7 bases respectively, with 16 bases between them. Looked up from germline, CDR1 is GTSNPN and CDR2 is SVGIG (reference sequence). The CDR3 sequence is 14 residues long. CDR3 sequence (DNA): TGTGCCTGGAGTGTAAGCCCCCAACTGTTGGAGCAGTACTTC. Its translation: CAWSVSPQLLEQYF.

The CDR3 reads CASSPRVGNQPQHF. CDR3 nucleotide sequence: TGTGCCAGCAGTCCCAGGGTTGGCAATCAGCCCCAGCATTTT. The gene calls are TRBV6-6 and TRBJ1-5; D may be TRBD1 (5 bases). Trimming cost V 5 bases and J 2 bases, with 10 bases left between them. Germline CDR1 reads MNHNY; CDR2 reads SVGAGI (reference sequence). The length of the CDR3 is 14 residues.